This TCR beta chain was recorded in a study of T cell repertoires in ileal Crohn's disease. For the study at large: Thiopurines (around 10) or anti-TNF agents (18) were given postoperatively to about half. Study outcomes and limitations: Active smokers at surgery had more clonal expansions than non-smokers. Sorted CD8 T cells held more high-frequency clones than CD4.

Concerning this clone itself: Its antigen is as yet unknown.

The CDR3 runs 11 residues. The V gene lost 5 bases and the J gene lost 5 bases, with 7 bases spanning the gap. CDR1 MNHEY and CDR2 SVGAGI come from the germline V gene. Method: immunoSEQ multiplex PCR; TCRdb's copy keeps in-frame clones and lacks some. The sample carries over 4,500 clones, 75% to 85% recorded once. The chain employs TRBV6-5 and TRBJ2-7, with unresolved D. The source material was ileal tissue. The clonotype was recovered from an adult with Crohn's disease. The CDR3 nucleotides are TGTGCCAGCAGTCGTCGGGACGAGCAGTACTTC. It yields the protein CASSRRDEQYF.